This record looks at one T cell receptor (beta chain) sequence and its context. Assay used: immunoSEQ multiplex PCR; TCRdb lists only in-frame clones, some missing. This sample has fewer than 60,000 clones, with 85% to 90% found just once. This entry is derived from a study of blood T cell repertoires in COVID-19. CDR3 length: 13 residues. J lost 6 bases, V lost 5 bases, and 7 bases had no gene match. Germline V gene data show CDR1 as GTSNPN and CDR2 as SVGIG (reference sequence). J is TRBJ1-5 and V is TRBV30, with 7 positions matching TRBD1. Sequencing input: peripheral blood. This clonotype was obtained from an older man with active or convalescent COVID-19. CDR3 loop: CAWARTGFQPQHF. CDR3 nucleotides: TGTGCCTGGGCCCGGACAGGTTTTCAGCCCCAGCATTTT.